Below are 8 T cell receptor beta chains sequenced from a single sample in a study of shared clonotypes between healthy human individuals. Data came from immunoSEQ multiplex PCR; TCRdb stores just in-frame clones and leaves some out. The table records 2 million to 2.5 million clones, under 97% of them present only once. Sample: naive CD4+ T cells sorted from blood. Described subset: CD45RA+ positively selected. The receptors come from a man aged 18 to 35 in good health.

This clone was detected only once. The rearrangement uses TRBV19 and TRBJ2-1; a possible D gene is TRBD2 (6 bases). The CDR3 consists of 13 residues. The V end was cut by 7 bases, the J end by 6 bases, with 13 bases between. In germline, CDR1 is LNHDA, CDR2 SQIVND (reference sequence). The chain's CDR3 is CASKVAGGNEQFF. The CDR3 nucleotides read TGTGCCAGTAAGGTCGCCGGGGGCAATGAGCAGTTCTTC.

This chain joins TRBV10-1 and TRBJ2-5; D might be TRBD2 (6 bases). The V end lost 0 bases, the J end lost 4 bases, and 9 bases lay between the germline ends. CDR1 WNHNN and CDR2 SYGVQD come from the germline V gene (reference sequence). This CDR3 spans 14 amino acids. DNA for the CDR3: TGCGCCAGCAGTGAGTCGGGTAGCGGAGAGACCCAGTACTTC. This gives the protein CASSESGSGETQYF.

The gene calls are TRBV14 and TRBJ1-1; no clear D. Trimming removed 0 bases from V and 5 bases from J, with 16 bases in between. CDR1 is SGHDN and CDR2 is FVKESK in the germline V gene. This CDR3 is 16 amino acids long. The CDR3 loop reads CASSQDFGRLRTEAFF. CDR3 sequence (DNA): TGTGCCAGCAGCCAAGATTTCGGCAGGCTGAGAACTGAAGCTTTCTTT.

The rearrangement links TRBV7-2 to TRBJ2-2; the D is unclear. V lost 3 bases and J 1 base, leaving 6 bases between the germline ends. Germline V gives CDR1 SGHTA, CDR2 FQGNSA. This CDR3 spans 14 amino acids. This chain's CDR3 is CASSFPVNTGELFF. The DNA for the CDR3 is TGTGCCAGCAGCTTCCCCGTGAACACCGGGGAGCTGTTTTTT.

This clone came up once. The rearrangement links TRBV25-1 to TRBJ2-7; TRBD1 matches at 9 bases. J was trimmed by 5 bases and V by 3 bases; bases with no gene match: 8. Germline V lookup: CDR1 MGHDK, CDR2 SYGVNS. The CDR3 contains 15 residues. The CDR3 DNA is TGTGCCAGCAGTGATACCGGGACAGGGATCCACGAGCAGTACTTC. Translated, it gives CASSDTGTGIHEQYF.

The chain links TRBV6-1 to TRBJ1-3, with D uncertain. The CDR3 has 16 amino acids. CDR1 is MNHNS and CDR2 is SASEGT in the germline V gene. With 4 bases removed from V and 0 bases from J, the gap between germline ends came to 13 bases. CDR3 nucleotide sequence: TGTGCCAGCAGTGTAACAGCTCTCCCCTCTGGAAACACCATATATTTT. This gives the protein CASSVTALPSGNTIYF.

This clone was detected once. The J gene is TRBJ2-7, the V gene TRBV2; 8 nucleotides align to TRBD2. J gave up 5 bases and V 7 bases, and 4 bases lay outside the gene matches. The CDR3 consists of 12 residues. In germline, CDR1 is SNHLY, CDR2 FYNNEI. The CDR3 loop reads CASMREVHEQYF. CDR3 DNA: TGTGCCAGCATGCGGGAGGTCCACGAGCAGTACTTC.

J is TRBJ1-1 and V is TRBV2; TRBD1 is a possible D gene (5 bases). Germline-derived CDR1 and CDR2 are SNHLY and FYNNEI. V lost 7 bases and J lost 1, with 13 bases in between. CDR3 length: 14 amino acids. The CDR3 here is CASTGQGGNTEAFF. In nucleotides, the CDR3 is TGTGCCAGCACGGGTCAGGGCGGGAACACTGAAGCTTTCTTT. Variable domain in full (rest from reference TRBV2 and TRBJ1-1): EPEVTQTPSHQVTQMGQEVILRCVPISNHLYFYWYRQILGQKVEFLVSFYNNEISEKSEIFDDQFSVERPDGSNFTLKIRSTKLEDSAMYFCASTGQGGNTEAFFGQGTRLTVV.